This T cell receptor (beta chain) comes out of a study of OX40 agonist ivuxolimab in advanced cancers. Study context: Ivuxolimab was administered intravenously to patients at 0.01 to 10 mg/kg every 2 weeks. Of mixed ages from about 23 to 85 and averaging approximately 60 years, the group was around 78% male. Study-wide points: Low normalized T-cell clonal expansion also characterized some of the nonresponders.

The CDR3 length is 14 residues. Germline V CDR1 and CDR2: SGHDT, YYEEEE. Trimming took 3 bases from V and 7 from J; bases not matched to a gene: 5. On this clone: What it binds is not known.

Here immunoSEQ multiplex PCR was the method, and the copy in TCRdb shows in-frame clones only, minus some. The table includes fewer than 85,000 clones, about nine tenths detected once. The TCR originated in an adult with an advanced solid tumor such as melanoma, head and neck, liver or kidney cancer. This chain joins TRBV5-6 and TRBJ1-4, with 8 bases matching TRBD1. The sequenced sample was CD4+ or CD8+ T cells sorted from blood, obtained in a trial of the OX40 agonist ivuxolimab. This chain's CDR3 is CASSSTGAREKLFF. The CDR3 DNA reads as TGTGCCAGCAGCTCGACAGGGGCACGTGAAAAACTGTTTTTT.